This TCR beta chain was obtained from a study of blood T cell repertoires in COVID-19. Overall study: Both acute and convalescent COVID-19 samples were obtained from the United States, Italy and Spain. The cDNA or gDNA used as material had been derived from T cells, B-cell-depleted T cells, or PBMCs.

During active infection, Seattle patients enrolled and were then monitored through disease. Sequencing used immunoSEQ multiplex PCR; TCRdb keeps in-frame clones, though not all of them. The sample lists approximately 250,000 clones; around nine tenths were seen once. V was clipped by 2 bases and J by 7 bases, with 11 bases between them. The V gene's germline CDR1 is LNHDA and CDR2 SQIVND (reference sequence). This CDR3 is 14 amino acids long. The material sequenced was peripheral blood. The V gene is TRBV19, the J gene TRBJ2-2, with D unclear. The TCR originated in a woman in her sixties or seventies with COVID-19, enrolled during active disease. The CDR3 sequence is CASSIPDTYGELFF. The CDR3 DNA follows: TGTGCCAGTAGTATACCCGACACCTACGGGGAGCTGTTTTTT.